The sequence of this T cell receptor beta chain was determined in a study of T cell clonotyping in hematopoietic cell transplantation. Overall study findings and caveats: Broader posttransplant TCR repertoire diversity was predicted by graft donor and pretransplant recipient Inverse Simpson Index values.

TCRdb's copy holds only in-frame clones and misses some; the assay was immunoSEQ multiplex PCR. In the table there are around 7,000 clones, less than 95% of which are singletons. A word on this clone: Antigen: not known.

The TCR sequence derives from a male patient in his sixties who had an allogeneic stem cell transplant from an unrelated donor, so T cells may come from the graft donor. Some clones in this sample may be carry-over from other donors' samples. Sequenced here: peripheral blood mononuclear cells, sampled 30 days after allogeneic stem cell transplant.

CDR3 in amino acids: CASSPPMGIPPYGYTF. CDR3 nucleotide sequence: TGTGCCAGCAGCCCCCCGATGGGGATCCCTCCCTATGGCTACACCTTC. The rearrangement joins TRBV9 to TRBJ1-2; D is undetermined. The germline V and J ends were trimmed by 4 bases and 4 bases, with 20 bases remaining between them. Germline V gene sequence: CDR1 SGDLS, CDR2 YYNGEE. The CDR3 is 16 residues long. The full variable domain, rest sourced from reference TRBV9 and TRBJ1-2, is DSGVTQTPKHLITATGQRVTLRCSPRSGDLSVYWYQQSLDQGLQFLIQYYNGEERAKGNILERFSAQQFPDLHSELNLSSLELGDSALYFCASSPPMGIPPYGYTFGSGTRLTVV.